The following is a T cell receptor beta chain sequence with its context. The data are from a study of blood T cells in healthy people across ages. Study as a whole: Template switching picked up about one barcoded beta molecule for each two T cells.

Through a sample-barcoded 5' primer and a J-beta primer mix, a second PCR was run for roughly 7 to 11 cycles. All samples gave at least 2.5 million CDR3-containing paired-end reads. TCRdb reprocessed the 5' RACE reads via MiXCR and lists one record per CDR3 protein. The sample holds 780,000 or so distinct CDR3 sequences, approximately 60% seen once. The sample consisted of blood. The receptor was isolated from a man aged 35 to 55 in good health.

In nucleotides, the CDR3 is TGTGCCAGCAGTGCAACCGGGACAGGGGTCTACGAGCAGTACTTC. It translates to CASSATGTGVYEQYF. The chain uses TRBV6-1 and TRBJ2-7; the match to TRBD1 covers 10 bases. The CDR3 is 15 residues long. V gave up 4 bases and J gave up 3 bases; unmatched junction bases: 6. Germline V CDR1 and CDR2: MNHNS, SASEGT.